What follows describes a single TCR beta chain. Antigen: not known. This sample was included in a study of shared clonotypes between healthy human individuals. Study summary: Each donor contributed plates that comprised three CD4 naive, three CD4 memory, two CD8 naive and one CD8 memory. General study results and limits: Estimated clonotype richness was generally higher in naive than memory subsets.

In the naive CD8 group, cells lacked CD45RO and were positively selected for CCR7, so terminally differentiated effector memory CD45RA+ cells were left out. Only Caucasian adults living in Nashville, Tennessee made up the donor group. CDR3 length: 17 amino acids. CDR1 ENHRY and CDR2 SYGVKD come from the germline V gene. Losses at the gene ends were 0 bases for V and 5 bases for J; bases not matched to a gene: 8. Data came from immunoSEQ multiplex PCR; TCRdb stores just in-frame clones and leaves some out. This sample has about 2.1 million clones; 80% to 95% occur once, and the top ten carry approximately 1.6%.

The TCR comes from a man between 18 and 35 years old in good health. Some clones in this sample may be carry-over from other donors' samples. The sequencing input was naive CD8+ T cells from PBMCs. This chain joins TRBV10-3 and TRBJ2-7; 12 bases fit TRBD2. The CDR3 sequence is CAISESSLAGGPHEQYF. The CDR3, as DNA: TGTGCCATCAGTGAGTCGAGTCTAGCGGGAGGGCCTCACGAGCAGTACTTC.